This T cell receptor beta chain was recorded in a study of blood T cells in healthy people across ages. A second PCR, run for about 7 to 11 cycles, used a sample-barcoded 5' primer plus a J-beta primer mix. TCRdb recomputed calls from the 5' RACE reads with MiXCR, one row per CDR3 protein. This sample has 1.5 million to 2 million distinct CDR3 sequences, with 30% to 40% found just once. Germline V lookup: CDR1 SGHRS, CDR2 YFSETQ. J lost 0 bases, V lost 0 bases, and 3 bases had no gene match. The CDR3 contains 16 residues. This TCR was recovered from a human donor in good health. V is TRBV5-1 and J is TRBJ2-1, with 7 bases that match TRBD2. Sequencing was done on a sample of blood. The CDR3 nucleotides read TGCGCCAGCAGCTTGGATCCGGGGGGCTCCTACAATGAGCAGTTCTTC. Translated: CASSLDPGGSYNEQFF.